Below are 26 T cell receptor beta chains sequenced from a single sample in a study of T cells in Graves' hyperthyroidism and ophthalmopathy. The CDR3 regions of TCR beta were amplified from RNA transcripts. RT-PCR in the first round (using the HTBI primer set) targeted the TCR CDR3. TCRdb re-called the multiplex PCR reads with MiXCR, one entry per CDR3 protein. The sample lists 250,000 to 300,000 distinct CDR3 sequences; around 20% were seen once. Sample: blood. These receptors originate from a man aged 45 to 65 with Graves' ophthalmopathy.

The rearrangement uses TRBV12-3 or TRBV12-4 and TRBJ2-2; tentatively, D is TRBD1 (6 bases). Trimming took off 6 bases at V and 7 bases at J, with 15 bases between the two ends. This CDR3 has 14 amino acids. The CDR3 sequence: CASSPGQQSGELFF. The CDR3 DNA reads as TGTGCCAGCAGCCCGGGACAACAGAGCGGGGAGCTGTTTTTT.

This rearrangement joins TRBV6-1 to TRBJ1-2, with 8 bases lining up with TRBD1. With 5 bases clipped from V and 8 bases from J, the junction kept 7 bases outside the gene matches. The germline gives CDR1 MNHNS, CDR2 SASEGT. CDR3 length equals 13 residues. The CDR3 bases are TGTGCCAGCAGTCAACAGGGGGAGGACGGCTACACCTTC. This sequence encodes CASSQQGEDGYTF.

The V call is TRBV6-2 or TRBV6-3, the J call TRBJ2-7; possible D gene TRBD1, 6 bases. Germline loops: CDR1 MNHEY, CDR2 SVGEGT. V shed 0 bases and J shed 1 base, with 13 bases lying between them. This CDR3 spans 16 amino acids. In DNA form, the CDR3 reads TGTGCCAGCAGTTACTCTGTCCACAGGGCGTCCTACGAGCAGTACTTC. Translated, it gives CASSYSVHRASYEQYF.

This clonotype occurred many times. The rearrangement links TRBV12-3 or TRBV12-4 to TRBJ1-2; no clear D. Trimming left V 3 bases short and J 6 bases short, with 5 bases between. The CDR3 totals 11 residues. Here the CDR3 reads CASSFGDGYTF. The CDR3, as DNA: TGTGCCAGCAGTTTCGGGGATGGCTACACCTTC.

The CDR3 sequence: CASSLFGGENTDTQYF. Here the CDR3 DNA reads TGTGCCAGCAGCTTATTCGGGGGGGAGAACACAGATACGCAGTATTTT. The gene calls are TRBV7-9 and TRBJ2-3; 8 bases fit TRBD2. Germline V gene sequence: CDR1 SEHNR, CDR2 FQNEAQ (reference sequence). This CDR3 is built from 16 residues. The V and J ends lost 2 bases and 2 bases, in that order; junction bases with no gene match: 6.

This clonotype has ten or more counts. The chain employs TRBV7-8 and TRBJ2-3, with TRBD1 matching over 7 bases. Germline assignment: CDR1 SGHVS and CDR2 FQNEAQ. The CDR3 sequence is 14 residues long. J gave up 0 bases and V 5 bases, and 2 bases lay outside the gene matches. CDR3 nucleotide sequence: TGTGCCAGCAGCGAACAGGGGAGCACAGATACGCAGTATTTT. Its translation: CASSEQGSTDTQYF.

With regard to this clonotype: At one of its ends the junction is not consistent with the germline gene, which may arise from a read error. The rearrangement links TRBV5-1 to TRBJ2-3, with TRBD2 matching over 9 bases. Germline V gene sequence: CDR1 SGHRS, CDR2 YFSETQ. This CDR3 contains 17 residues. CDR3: CACSLASIAGGTDTQYF. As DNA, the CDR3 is TGCGCCTGCAGCTTGGCCTCTATAGCGGGGGGCACAGATACGCAGTATTTT.

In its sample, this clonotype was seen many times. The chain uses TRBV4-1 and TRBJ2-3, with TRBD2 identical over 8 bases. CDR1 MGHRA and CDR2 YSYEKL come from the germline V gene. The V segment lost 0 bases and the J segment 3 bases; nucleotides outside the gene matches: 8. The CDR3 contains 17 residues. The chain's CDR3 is CASSQDRAGGTTDTQYF. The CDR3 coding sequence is TGCGCCAGCAGCCAAGATCGGGCGGGAGGAACGACAGATACGCAGTATTTT.

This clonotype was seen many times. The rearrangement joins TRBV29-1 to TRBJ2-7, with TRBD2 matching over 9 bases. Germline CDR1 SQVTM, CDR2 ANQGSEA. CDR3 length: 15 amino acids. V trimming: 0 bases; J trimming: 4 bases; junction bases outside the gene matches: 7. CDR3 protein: CSVEDISGRQYEQYF. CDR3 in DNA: TGCAGCGTTGAAGATATAAGCGGGAGGCAGTACGAGCAGTACTTC.

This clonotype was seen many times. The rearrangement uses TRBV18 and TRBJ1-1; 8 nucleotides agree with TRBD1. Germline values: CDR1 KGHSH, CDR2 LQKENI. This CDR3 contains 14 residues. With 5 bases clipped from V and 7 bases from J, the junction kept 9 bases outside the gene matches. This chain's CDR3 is CASSVGQVVSEAFF. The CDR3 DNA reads TGTGCCAGCTCAGTGGGACAGGTTGTCAGTGAAGCTTTCTTT.

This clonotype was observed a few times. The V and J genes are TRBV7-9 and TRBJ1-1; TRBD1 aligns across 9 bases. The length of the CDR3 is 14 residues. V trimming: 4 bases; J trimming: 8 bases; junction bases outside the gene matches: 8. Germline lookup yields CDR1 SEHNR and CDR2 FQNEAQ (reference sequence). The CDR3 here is CASSSGQGSGEAFF. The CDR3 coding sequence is TGTGCCAGCAGCTCGGGACAGGGCTCAGGCGAAGCTTTCTTT.

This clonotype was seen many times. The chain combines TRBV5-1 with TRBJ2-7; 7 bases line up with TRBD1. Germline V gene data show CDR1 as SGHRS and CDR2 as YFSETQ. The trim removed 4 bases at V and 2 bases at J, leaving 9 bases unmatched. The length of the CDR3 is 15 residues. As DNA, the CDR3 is TGCGCCAGCAGCACCTCGACAGGGCCCGCCTACGAGCAGTACTTC. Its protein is CASSTSTGPAYEQYF.

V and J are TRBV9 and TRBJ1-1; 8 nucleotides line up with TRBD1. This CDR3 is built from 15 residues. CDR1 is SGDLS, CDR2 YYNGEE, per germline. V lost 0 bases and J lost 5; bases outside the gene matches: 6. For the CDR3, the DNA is TGTGCCAGCAGCGTAGGGGGAACAGGGGGAACTGAAGCTTTCTTT. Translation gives CASSVGGTGGTEAFF.

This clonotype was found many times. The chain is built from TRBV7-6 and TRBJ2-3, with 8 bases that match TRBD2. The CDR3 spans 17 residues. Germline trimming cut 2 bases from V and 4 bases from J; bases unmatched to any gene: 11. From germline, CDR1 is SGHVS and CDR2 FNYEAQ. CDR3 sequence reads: CASSLRPGLEFADTQYF. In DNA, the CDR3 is TGTGCCAGCAGCTTAAGGCCGGGACTAGAATTCGCAGATACGCAGTATTTT.

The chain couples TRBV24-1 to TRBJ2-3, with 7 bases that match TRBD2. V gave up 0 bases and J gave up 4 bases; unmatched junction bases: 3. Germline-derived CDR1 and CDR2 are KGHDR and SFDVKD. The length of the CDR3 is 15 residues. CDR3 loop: CATSDLATSPDTQYF. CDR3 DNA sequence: TGTGCCACCAGTGATTTGGCGACTAGCCCAGATACGCAGTATTTT.

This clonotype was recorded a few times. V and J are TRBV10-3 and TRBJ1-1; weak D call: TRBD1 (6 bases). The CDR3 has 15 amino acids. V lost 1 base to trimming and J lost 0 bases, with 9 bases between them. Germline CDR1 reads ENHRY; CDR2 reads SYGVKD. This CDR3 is CAISEFPGVNTEAFF. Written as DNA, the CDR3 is TGTGCCATCAGTGAGTTCCCAGGGGTGAACACTGAAGCTTTCTTT.

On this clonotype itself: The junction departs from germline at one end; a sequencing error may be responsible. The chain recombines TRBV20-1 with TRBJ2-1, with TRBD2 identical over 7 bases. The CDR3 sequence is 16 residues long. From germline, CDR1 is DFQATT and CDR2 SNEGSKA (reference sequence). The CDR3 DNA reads TGCGGTGCTCCCCTAGTTGGCGGGAGCTCCTACAATGAGCAGTTCTTC. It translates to CGAPLVGGSSYNEQFF.

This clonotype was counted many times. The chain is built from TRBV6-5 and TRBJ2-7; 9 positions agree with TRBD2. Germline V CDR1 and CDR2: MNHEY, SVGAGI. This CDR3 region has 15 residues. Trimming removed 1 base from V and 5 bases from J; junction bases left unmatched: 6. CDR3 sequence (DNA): TGTGCCAGCAGTTACTTAGGCGGGAGGGGCCACGAGCAGTACTTC. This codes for CASSYLGGRGHEQYF.

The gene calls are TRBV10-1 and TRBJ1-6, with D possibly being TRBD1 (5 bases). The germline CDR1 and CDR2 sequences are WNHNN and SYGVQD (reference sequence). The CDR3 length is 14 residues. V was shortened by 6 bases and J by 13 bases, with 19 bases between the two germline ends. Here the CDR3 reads CASSQGRVPPPLHF. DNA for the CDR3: TGCGCCAGCAGCCAGGGACGGGTCCCTCCGCCCCTCCACTTT.

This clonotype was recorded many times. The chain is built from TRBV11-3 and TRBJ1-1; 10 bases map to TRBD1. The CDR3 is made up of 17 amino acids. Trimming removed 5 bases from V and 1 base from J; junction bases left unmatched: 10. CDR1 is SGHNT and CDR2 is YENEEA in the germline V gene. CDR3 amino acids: CASSADRGLRKNTEAFF. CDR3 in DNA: TGTGCCAGCAGCGCCGACAGGGGGCTGAGAAAGAACACTGAAGCTTTCTTT.

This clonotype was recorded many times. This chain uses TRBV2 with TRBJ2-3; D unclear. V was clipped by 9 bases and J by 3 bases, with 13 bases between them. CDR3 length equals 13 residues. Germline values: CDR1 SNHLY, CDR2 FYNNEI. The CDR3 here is CASWTTRTDTQYF. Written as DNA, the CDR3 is TGTGCCAGTTGGACCACGAGGACAGATACGCAGTATTTT. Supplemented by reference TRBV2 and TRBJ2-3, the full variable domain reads EPEVTQTPSHQVTQMGQEVILRCVPISNHLYFYWYRQILGQKVEFLVSFYNNEISEKSEIFDDQFSVERPDGSNFTLKIRSTKLEDSAMYFCASWTTRTDTQYFGPGTRLTVL.

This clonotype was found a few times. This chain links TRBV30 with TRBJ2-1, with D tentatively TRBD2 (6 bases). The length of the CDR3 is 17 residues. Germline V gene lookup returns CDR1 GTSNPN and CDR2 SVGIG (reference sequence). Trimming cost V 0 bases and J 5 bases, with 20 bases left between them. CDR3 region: CAWSVKGIGGGHNEQFF. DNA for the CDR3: TGTGCCTGGAGTGTGAAGGGAATTGGGGGAGGTCACAATGAGCAGTTCTTC.

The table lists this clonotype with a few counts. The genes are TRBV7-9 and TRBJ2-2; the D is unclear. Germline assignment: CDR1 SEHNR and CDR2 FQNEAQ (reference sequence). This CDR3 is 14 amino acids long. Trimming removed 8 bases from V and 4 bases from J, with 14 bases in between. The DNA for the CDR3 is TGTGCCAGCGACAAGGGTTATAGCACCGGGGAGCTGTTTTTT. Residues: CASDKGYSTGELFF.

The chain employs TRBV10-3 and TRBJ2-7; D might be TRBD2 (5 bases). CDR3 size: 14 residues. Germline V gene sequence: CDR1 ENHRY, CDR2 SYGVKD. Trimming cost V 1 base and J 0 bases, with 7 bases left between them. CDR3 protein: CAISEYGGSYEQYF. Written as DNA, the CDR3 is TGTGCCATCAGTGAGTATGGAGGCTCCTACGAGCAGTACTTC.

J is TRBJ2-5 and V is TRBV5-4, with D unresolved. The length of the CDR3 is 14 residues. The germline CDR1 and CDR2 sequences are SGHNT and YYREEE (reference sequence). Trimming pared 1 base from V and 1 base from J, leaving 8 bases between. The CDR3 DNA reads TGTGCCAGCAGCTTGAGTCAATCCCAAGAGACCCAGTACTTC. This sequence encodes CASSLSQSQETQYF.

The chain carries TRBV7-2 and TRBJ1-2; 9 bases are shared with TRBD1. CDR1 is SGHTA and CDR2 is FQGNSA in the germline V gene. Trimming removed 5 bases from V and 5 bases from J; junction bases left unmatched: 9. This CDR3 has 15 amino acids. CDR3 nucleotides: TGTGCCAGCAGCCCAGGGGGACAGGGAAGATATGGCTACACCTTC. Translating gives CASSPGGQGRYGYTF.